This TCR beta chain appears in the sequencing data of a study of PD-L1 blockade in urothelial cancer. About the research overall: About 90% of the roughly 30 patients were men whose urothelial cancer was bladder-origin.

Germline loops: CDR1 SGDLS, CDR2 YYNGEE. The CDR3 loop spans 13 amino acids. V was trimmed by 0 bases and J by 0 bases, leaving 4 bases between them. Profiling relied on immunoSEQ multiplex PCR, and the TCRdb table lists in-frame clones only, not all of them. The table includes about 72,000 clones, less than 90% detected once. The specimen comprised PBMCs, sampled around atezolizumab (anti-PD-L1) treatment. The TCR comes from a man aged 65 to 79 with urothelial cancer. This sequence joins TRBV9 and TRBJ2-7; D unresolved. The CDR3 reads CASSVASSYEQYF. As DNA, the CDR3 is TGTGCCAGCAGCGTAGCTAGCTCCTACGAGCAGTACTTC.